This T cell receptor beta chain was recovered during a study of STAT3 mutations in large granular lymphocyte leukemia. Some clones are missing from TCRdb's copy, which holds only in-frame ones; the method was immunoSEQ multiplex PCR. The repertoire holds around 13,000 clones, with more than 65% as singletons. The CDR3 length is 14 residues. The V and J ends lost 5 bases and 7 bases respectively, with 17 bases between them. As concerns this clone: Its antigen is not identified.

Study conclusions and caveats: In T-cell large granular lymphocyte leukemia, about half of patients showed multiple immunodominant subclonotypes.

Sequencing was carried out using peripheral blood mononuclear cells. This sequence joins TRBV6-7 and TRBJ1-2, with D tentatively TRBD1 (6 bases). TRBV6-7 is an ORF; its function is uncertain. The clonotype originates from a man aged 55-75 years with T-cell large granular lymphocyte leukemia. Some clones in this sample may be carry-over from other donors' samples. CDR3 region: CASSLQSGAVGYTF. The CDR3 DNA follows: TGTGCCAGCAGTCTACAATCAGGGGCGGTTGGCTACACCTTC.